These T cell receptor beta chains were read from a single sample in a study of blood T cell repertoires in COVID-19. TCRdb's copy holds only in-frame clones and misses some; the assay was immunoSEQ multiplex PCR. The profile shows 270,000 or so clones, roughly 88% of them singletons. The specimen was PBMCs or T cells enriched from blood (not recorded which). These receptors were taken from a woman aged 40 to 49 with acute COVID-19. The CDR3 runs from the conserved cysteine through the conserved F or W. A D gene is named only where the DNA matches it firmly. Size tells how often a clone was seen (once, few, many) or the class of an expanded clone, and some rows leave it out.

v_call,clone_size,j_call,d_call,cdr3_nt,cdr3_aa
TRBV10-3,-,TRBJ2-1,TRBD2,TGTGCCATCAGCTCTAGCGGGAGGGGAAATGAGCAGTTCTTC,CAISSSGRGNEQFF
TRBV7-2,-,TRBJ2-1,TRBD1,TGTGCCAGCAGCTTATGGGGACAGGGGGCTTCTGAGCAGTTCTTC,CASSLWGQGASEQFF
TRBV6-5,-,TRBJ2-1,-,TGTGCCAGCAGTTTAACCCAGGACAGAAACAATGAGCAGTTCTTC,CASSLTQDRNNEQFF
TRBV7-6,-,TRBJ2-1,-,TGTGCCAGCAGCCCATTCTCACAGGGTTCGGATTACAATGAGCAGTTCTTC,CASSPFSQGSDYNEQFF
TRBV4-3,-,TRBJ1-1,-,TGCGCCAGCAGCTTAAATTCGGGACAGAACACTGAAGCTTTCTTT,CASSLNSGQNTEAFF
TRBV29-1,-,TRBJ1-2,-,TGCAGCGCGGACCGGGTGGGCTATGGCTACACCTTC,CSADRVGYGYTF
TRBV9,once,TRBJ1-3,TRBD1,TGTGCCAGCAGCGTAGGGACAGGGGCGGCCACCATATATTTT,CASSVGTGAATIYF
TRBV15,-,TRBJ1-3,-,TGTGCCACCAGCAGAGATGTGATTGGACAGAGTAACTCTGGAAACACCATATATTTT,CATSRDVIGQSNSGNTIYF
TRBV13,-,TRBJ1-3,-,TGTGCCAGCAGCTTCCCACAGGGCGCAGGATCATCTGGAAACACCATATATTTT,CASSFPQGAGSSGNTIYF
TRBV27,-,TRBJ2-2,TRBD1,TGTGCCAGCTCAAACAGGGGGAGCACCGGGGAGCTGTTTTTT,CASSNRGSTGELFF
TRBV18,-,TRBJ1-1,TRBD1,TGTGCCAGCTCACCACTTTGGACAGGGGGAACCATGAACACTGAAGCTTTCTTT,CASSPLWTGGTMNTEAFF
TRBV5-1,-,TRBJ2-7,-,TGCGCCAGCAGCTTAGAAGGGGCACCCAGTGGGCAGTACTTC,CASSLEGAPSGQYF
TRBV5-1,-,TRBJ2-2,-,TGCGCCAGCAGCTTCCGGGGAGTAGGCACCGGGGAGCTGTTTTTT,CASSFRGVGTGELFF
TRBV5-6,-,TRBJ1-5,-,TGTGCCAGCAGCTTGGAGGGGGGGCGACCCTATCAGCCCCAGCATTTT,CASSLEGGRPYQPQHF
TRBV14,-,TRBJ1-2,-,TGTGCCAGCAGCCAAGACACGAGGGGCTACACCTTC,CASSQDTRGYTF
TRBV30,-,TRBJ2-5,-,TGTGCCTGGAGGTCCCGGGACACGTTCCAAGAGACCCAGTACTTC,CAWRSRDTFQETQYF
TRBV7-9,once,TRBJ2-7,TRBD2,TGTGCCAGCAGCCATAGGACTAGCGATATTGTCGAGCAGTACTTC,CASSHRTSDIVEQYF
TRBV3-1/TRBV3-2,-,TRBJ1-5,TRBD1,TGTGCCAGCAGCCAAGGCGCAGGGGGTGGCAATCAGCCCCAGCATTTT,CASSQGAGGGNQPQHF
TRBV7-9,-,TRBJ1-2,TRBD1,TGTGCCAGCAGCTCACTATCAGGGGGGTGGTATGGCTACACCTTC,CASSSLSGGWYGYTF
TRBV9,-,TRBJ2-5,TRBD2,TGTGCCAGCAGCGAGGGACTAGCGCCAGAGACCCAGTACTTC,CASSEGLAPETQYF
TRBV19,once,TRBJ2-3,TRBD1,TGTGCCAGTAGTAAGAGGGGGCTATCATCCACAGATACGCAGTATTTT,CASSKRGLSSTDTQYF
TRBV5-1,-,TRBJ1-5,-,TGCGCCAGCAGCTTGAGCGGGGATAGCAATCAGCCCCAGCATTTT,CASSLSGDSNQPQHF
TRBV19,-,TRBJ1-5,TRBD1,TGTGCCAGTAGTATAGATTGGGCAGGGGGCGATCAGCCCCAGCATTTT,CASSIDWAGGDQPQHF
TRBV19,once,TRBJ1-2,TRBD1,TGTGCCAGTAGTTCCCGGGACAGGACCTATGGCTACACCTTC,CASSSRDRTYGYTF
TRBV19,-,TRBJ2-1,TRBD1,TGTGCCAGTAGTAGAATAGGGACAGGGAACTACAATGAGCAGTTCTTC,CASSRIGTGNYNEQFF
TRBV7-6,-,TRBJ2-3,TRBD2,TGTGCCAGCAGCTCCACTCCGGGACTAGCGGAAAACACAGATACGCAGTATTTT,CASSSTPGLAENTDTQYF
TRBV28,-,TRBJ2-5,TRBD2,TGTGCCAGCAGCACCCTAGCGGGAGGGGTTCCAGAGACCCAGTACTTC,CASSTLAGGVPETQYF
TRBV24-1,-,TRBJ2-5,TRBD2,TGTGCCACCGGGGGGGACTTGGACCATCTCTATACCCAGTACTTC,CATGGDLDHLYTQYF
TRBV4-3,once,TRBJ1-6,-,TGCGCCAGCAGCCAAGACAGTCGTTCACCCCTCCACTTT,CASSQDSRSPLHF
TRBV28,-,TRBJ2-3,-,TGTGCCAGCAGTTTACGTCCAGATACGCAGTATTTT,CASSLRPDTQYF
TRBV7-8,-,TRBJ2-3,TRBD2,TGTGCCAGCGGAAGCGGGAGGATAACAGATACGCAGTATTTT,CASGSGRITDTQYF
TRBV4-3,once,TRBJ2-3,TRBD2,TGCGCCAGCAGCCAAGGACTAGCGGGTGAGGAAACAGATACGCAGTATTTT,CASSQGLAGEETDTQYF
TRBV24-1,-,TRBJ1-1,-,TGTGCCACCAGTGACCCAGAGACAGAAATTGGGGAGGTCACTGAAGCTTTCTTT,CATSDPETEIGEVTEAFF
TRBV24-1,-,TRBJ2-3,TRBD1,TGTGCCACCAGTGATGCTGGACAGGGGATGAGCACAGATACGCAGTATTTT,CATSDAGQGMSTDTQYF
TRBV9,once,TRBJ2-1,-,TGTGCCAGCAGCGTAGGGAGGACGGGAGCCACTGAGCAGTTCTTC,CASSVGRTGATEQFF
TRBV13,-,TRBJ2-1,TRBD1,TGTGCCAGCAGCTTAGAACTGGCAGGGGGCGCCGACAATGAGCAGTTCTTC,CASSLELAGGADNEQFF
TRBV19,-,TRBJ1-2,-,TGTGCCAGTACCAACAATCATCTAGACTATGGCTACACCTTC,CASTNNHLDYGYTF